This T cell receptor beta chain was captured by sequencing in a study of control samples from healthy donors and cancer patients. Germline values: CDR1 SEHNR, CDR2 FQNEAQ (reference sequence). The CDR3 loop spans 15 amino acids. Trimming removed 0 bases at V and 5 bases at J, with 8 bases between. Libraries were prepared by immunoSEQ multiplex PCR; TCRdb keeps only in-frame clonotypes and omits some of them. The sample carries some 64,000 clones, approximately 87% recorded once. V usage is TRBV7-9 and J usage is TRBJ1-6; tentatively, D is TRBD1 (6 bases). The origin of this receptor is a woman aged 50 to 65 with head and neck cancer. Sequences were obtained from PBMCs. CDR3 bases: TGTGCCAGCAGCTTAGCTTCAGGGGATAATTCACCCCTCCACTTT. Its protein product is CASSLASGDNSPLHF.